These 21 T cell receptor beta chains share one sample of origin, sequenced in a study of PD-1 blockade in mismatch repair-deficient tumors. Assay: immunoSEQ multiplex PCR; the TCRdb copy retains only in-frame clones and omits some. This sample carries tens of thousands of clones, about 91% of them seen once, and the ten largest clones take approximately 14%. Sequences were derived from peripheral blood, sampled 52 weeks after starting pembrolizumab. All receptors derive from an adult with mismatch repair-deficient cancer.

This clone came up a few times. This chain links TRBV5-4 with TRBJ1-4; D is perhaps TRBD1 (6 bases). Trimming removed 4 bases from V and 3 bases from J, with 16 bases in between. Per the germline V gene, CDR1 is SGHNT and CDR2 is YYREEE (reference sequence). The CDR3 has 16 amino acids. CDR3 bases: TGTGCCAGCAGCCAGGGAGGGAGGGGGTCTAATGAAAAACTGTTTTTT. It codes for CASSQGGRGSNEKLFF. The variable domain in full, with the rest retrieved from reference TRBV5-4 and TRBJ1-4, is ETGVTQSPTHLIKTRGQQVTLRCSSQSGHNTVSWYQQALGQGPQFIFQYYREEENGRGNFPPRFSGLQFPNYSSELNVNALELDDSALYLCASSQGGRGSNEKLFFGSGTQLSVL.

The chain uses TRBV28 and TRBJ2-2; D unresolved. The germline CDR1 and CDR2 sequences are MDHEN and SYDVKM. CDR3 length: 14 amino acids. Deletions cut 3 bases from V and 4 bases from J, with 9 bases between. CDR3 sequence (DNA): TGTGCCAGCAGTTTGTCCGACGTCACCGGGGAGCTGTTTTTT. Encoded protein: CASSLSDVTGELFF.

This chain uses TRBV4-3 with TRBJ2-7, with D tentatively TRBD1 (6 bases). V shed 2 bases and J shed 5 bases, with 16 bases lying between them. The germline gives CDR1 LGHNA, CDR2 YSLEER. CDR3 length: 15 amino acids. CDR3 region: CASSQLAGDLHEQYF. The CDR3 nucleotides read TGCGCCAGCAGCCAATTGGCAGGGGACCTTCACGAGCAGTACTTC.

Only one count was recorded for this clone. The V call is TRBV29-1, the J call TRBJ2-2; either TRBD1 or TRBD2 may supply D (5 bases each). Germline lookup yields CDR1 SQVTM and CDR2 ANQGSEA. Trimming shortened V by 1 base and J by 6 bases, and 6 bases separated the two germline ends. This CDR3 spans 12 amino acids. The CDR3 reads CSVEGGAGELFF. The CDR3 DNA reads as TGCAGCGTTGAAGGAGGGGCCGGGGAGCTGTTTTTT.

This clone was found once. The chain carries TRBV28 and TRBJ2-5; TRBD1 aligns across 9 bases. Germline V lookup: CDR1 MDHEN, CDR2 SYDVKM. The CDR3 has 13 amino acids. The V segment lost 6 bases and the J segment 3 bases; nucleotides outside the gene matches: 2. The CDR3 sequence is CASSWDREETQYF. The CDR3, as DNA: TGTGCCAGCAGCTGGGACAGGGAAGAGACCCAGTACTTC.

The chain joins TRBV4-1 to TRBJ2-2; D remains unclear. Trimming took off 0 bases at V and 3 bases at J, with 11 bases between the two ends. The CDR3 has 16 residues. Germline CDR1 reads MGHRA; CDR2 reads YSYEKL. CDR3 in amino acids: CASSQESDSYTGELFF. CDR3 DNA sequence: TGCGCCAGCAGCCAAGAGAGCGACTCTTACACCGGGGAGCTGTTTTTT.

The rearrangement joins TRBV29-1 to TRBJ2-2; no clear D gene. Germline lookup yields CDR1 SQVTM and CDR2 ANQGSEA. The CDR3 sequence is 10 residues long. Trimming took off 3 bases at V and 4 bases at J, with 0 bases between the two ends. CDR3 residues: CSVDTGELFF. The CDR3 DNA reads TGCAGCGTTGACACCGGGGAGCTGTTTTTT.

CDR3 residues: CASSEEFRGETQYF. CDR3 nucleotide sequence: TGTGCCAGCAGTGAAGAGTTCAGGGGTGAGACCCAGTACTTC. The chain has TRBV6-1 and TRBJ2-5; D may be TRBD1 (6 bases). CDR1 is MNHNS and CDR2 is SASEGT in the germline V gene. V lost 1 base and J lost 5, with 11 bases in between. The CDR3 loop spans 14 amino acids.

The chain carries TRBV2 and TRBJ2-2; D may be TRBD2 (5 bases). Germline-derived CDR1 and CDR2 are SNHLY and FYNNEI. The CDR3 has 13 residues. V shed 7 bases and J shed 6 bases, with 12 bases lying between them. CDR3 residues: CASNLRRSGELFF. The CDR3, as DNA: TGTGCCAGCAACCTCCGGAGGTCCGGGGAGCTGTTTTTT. Variable domain in full (rest from reference TRBV2 and TRBJ2-2): EPEVTQTPSHQVTQMGQEVILRCVPISNHLYFYWYRQILGQKVEFLVSFYNNEISEKSEIFDDQFSVERPDGSNFTLKIRSTKLEDSAMYFCASNLRRSGELFFGEGSRLTVL.

This sequence joins TRBV29-1 and TRBJ1-3, with TRBD1 matching over 7 bases. V shed 7 bases, J shed 0 bases, and the junction held 6 bases outside the gene matches. Germline CDR1 is SQVTM and CDR2 is ANQGSEA. The CDR3 length is 14 residues. The CDR3 region has the DNA TGCAGCGGGACCGGGACAGACTCTGGAAACACCATATATTTT. It translates to CSGTGTDSGNTIYF. Full variable domain (rest looked up from reference TRBV29-1 and TRBJ1-3): SAVISQKPSRDICQRGTSLTIQCQVDSQVTMMFWYRQQPGQSLTLIATANQGSEATYESGFVIDKFPISRPNLTFSTLTVSNMSPEDSSIYLCSGTGTDSGNTIYFGEGSWLTVV.

This chain joins TRBV10-2 and TRBJ1-5; D unresolved. The V and J ends lost 8 bases and 5 bases respectively, with 7 bases between them. In germline, CDR1 is WSHSY, CDR2 SAAADI. This CDR3 region has 11 residues. CDR3 nucleotide sequence: TGCGCCAGCGGCCCTTATCAGCCCCAGCATTTT. Its translation is CASGPYQPQHF.

The gene calls are TRBV4-1 and TRBJ2-2; 10 bases are a match to TRBD2. This CDR3 is built from 18 residues. Germline CDR1 is MGHRA and CDR2 is YSYEKL. V gave up 1 base and J gave up 5 bases; unmatched junction bases: 10. CDR3 sequence: CASSQASLAGVGTGELFF. In nucleotides, the CDR3 is TGCGCCAGCAGCCAAGCGTCGCTAGCGGGAGTGGGGACCGGGGAGCTGTTTTTT.

The chain couples TRBV6-1 to TRBJ1-5, with D unresolved. Germline V gene data show CDR1 as MNHNS and CDR2 as SASEGT. This CDR3 region has 15 residues. The ends were cut back, 7 bases at V and 5 bases at J, with 18 bases in the middle. The CDR3 DNA follows: TGTGCCAGCACTTATGACCCCGCGAGCGATCAGCCCCAGCATTTT. It codes for CASTYDPASDQPQHF.

V gene TRBV5-1 combines with J gene TRBJ2-3; D perhaps matches TRBD1 (6 bases). Trimming removed 5 bases at V and 4 bases at J, with 17 bases between. Germline loops: CDR1 SGHRS, CDR2 YFSETQ. The CDR3 length is 15 residues. CDR3 amino acids: CASSGNTQGADTQYF. CDR3 sequence (DNA): TGCGCCAGCAGTGGAAATACACAGGGTGCAGATACGCAGTATTTT. Full variable domain (rest looked up from reference TRBV5-1 and TRBJ2-3): KAGVTQTPRYLIKTRGQQVTLSCSPISGHRSVSWYQQTPGQGLQFLFEYFSETQRNKGNFPGRFSGRQFSNSRSEMNVSTLELGDSALYLCASSGNTQGADTQYFGPGTRLTVL.

The CDR3 DNA sequence: TGTGCCAGCAGTTACCGGAGTACCGGGGAGCTGTTTTTT. As protein: CASSYRSTGELFF. This chain connects TRBV6-5 to TRBJ2-2, with D uncertain. Germline assignment: CDR1 MNHEY and CDR2 SVGAGI. The CDR3 totals 13 residues. V gave up 2 bases and J gave up 5 bases, with 6 bases separating them.

The chain recombines TRBV7-6 with TRBJ2-5; 7 nucleotides match TRBD1. CDR3 length: 16 amino acids. The germline gives CDR1 SGHVS, CDR2 FNYEAQ. J was trimmed by 5 bases and V by 4 bases; bases with no gene match: 13. Here the CDR3 DNA reads TGTGCCAGCAGCTCCGCGACGAGGGGGCGCCGGGAGACCCAGTACTTC. Protein: CASSSATRGRRETQYF.

J is TRBJ2-7 and V is TRBV11-2; TRBD2 matches 11 bases. Trimming removed 5 bases from V and 4 bases from J; junction bases left unmatched: 10. The V gene's germline CDR1 is SGHAT and CDR2 FQNNGV. The CDR3 runs 16 residues. The CDR3 protein is CASSDRVTSGSYEQYF. The CDR3 coding sequence is TGTGCCAGCAGCGATCGCGTTACTAGCGGGAGTTACGAGCAGTACTTC.

Turning to this clone: The same CDR3 can be traced to other DNA sequences in this sample. In DNA form, the CDR3 reads TGTGCCAGCAGCCCCGGACTAGCGGAAACCTACGAGCAGTACTTC. As protein: CASSPGLAETYEQYF. The V gene is TRBV13, the J gene TRBJ2-7; 10 positions match TRBD2. Unmatched junction bases numbered 6, after V lost 5 bases and J lost 2 bases. The CDR3 runs 15 residues. CDR1 is PRHDT and CDR2 is FYEKMQ in the germline V gene (reference sequence).

The count of this clone is one. The chain carries TRBV13 and TRBJ2-7; TRBD2 matches at 11 bases. Looked up from germline, CDR1 is PRHDT and CDR2 is FYEKMQ (reference sequence). The J segment lost 0 bases and the V segment lost 1 base, leaving 5 bases of the junction unmatched. The CDR3 has 17 amino acids. CDR3 nucleotide sequence: TGTGCCAGCAGCTTAGCCTTTACTAGCGGGAGCTCCTACGAGCAGTACTTC. Translated: CASSLAFTSGSSYEQYF.

The V call is TRBV5-1, the J call TRBJ2-1, with 8 bases that match TRBD2. The length of the CDR3 is 15 residues. The J segment lost 5 bases and the V segment lost 1 base, leaving 5 bases of the junction unmatched. CDR1 and CDR2 (germline): SGHRS, YFSETQ. CDR3 sequence (DNA): TGCGCCAGCAGCTTGCCCGGGACTAGGCACAATGAGCAGTTCTTC. Its protein is CASSLPGTRHNEQFF.

This rearrangement joins TRBV7-3 to TRBJ2-1; perhaps TRBD2 as D (5 bases). V lost 5 bases, J lost 5 bases, and 19 bases lay in between. This CDR3 contains 16 residues. CDR1 and CDR2 from the germline V gene are SGHTA and FQGTGA. In DNA, the CDR3 is TGTGCCAGCAGCCCAACCGTGACCGGCGGGCACAATGAGCAGTTCTTC. It translates to CASSPTVTGGHNEQFF.